Following are 18 T cell receptor beta chains from one sample sequenced in a study of blood T cell repertoires in COVID-19. Sequencing was performed with immunoSEQ multiplex PCR; in TCRdb, only in-frame clones are kept and a portion is missing. This sample has some 250,000 clones, with approximately 80% found just once. The source material was peripheral blood. Source of these receptors: a man aged 40-49 years with acute or convalescent COVID-19.

Concerning this clone: A much larger clone lies one base from this, so it may be a read error. This chain connects TRBV25-1 to TRBJ2-7; 8 bases map to TRBD1. Germline V gene sequence: CDR1 MGHDK, CDR2 SYGVNS. Germline trimming cut 4 bases from V and 3 bases from J; bases unmatched to any gene: 5. This CDR3 is built from 14 residues. The CDR3 bases are TGTGCCAGCAGTGTCCGGGACAGGCTCTACGAGCAGTACTTC. As protein: CASSVRDRLYEQYF.

This CDR3 reads CASSSPTGYSNQPQHF. CDR3 coding DNA: TGTGCCAGCAGTTCTCCGACAGGATATAGCAATCAGCCCCAGCATTTT. The chain has TRBV28 and TRBJ1-5; weak D call: TRBD1 (6 bases). Trimming pared 4 bases from V and 0 bases from J, leaving 13 bases between. The CDR3 runs to 16 residues. Per the germline V gene, CDR1 is MDHEN and CDR2 is SYDVKM.

The chain carries TRBV10-2 and TRBJ2-2, with 11 bases that match TRBD1. The germline CDR1 and CDR2 sequences are WSHSY and SAAADI. This CDR3 is built from 17 residues. Trimming took 6 bases from V and 9 from J; bases not matched to a gene: 15. The CDR3 is CASRLPSGTGGYRELFF. For the CDR3, the DNA is TGCGCCAGCAGATTACCCTCCGGGACAGGGGGATACAGGGAGCTGTTTTTT.

This rearrangement joins TRBV27 to TRBJ2-3, with 9 bases that match TRBD2. This CDR3 contains 16 residues. CDR1 is MNHEY, CDR2 SMNVEV, per germline (reference sequence). V trimming: 0 bases; J trimming: 4 bases; junction bases outside the gene matches: 5. The CDR3 DNA is TGTGCCAGCAGTTTATCAGGTAGCGGGAGACCAGATACGCAGTATTTT. Its translation is CASSLSGSGRPDTQYF.

This CDR3 is CASSLTGSDTQYF. DNA of the CDR3: TGTGCCAGCAGTTTGACAGGGTCAGATACGCAGTATTTT. V is TRBV5-4 and J is TRBJ2-3, with TRBD1 matching over 7 bases. Germline loops: CDR1 SGHNT, CDR2 YYREEE (reference sequence). The CDR3 has 13 residues. V was clipped by 5 bases and J by 4 bases; unmatched bases: 4.

The V call is TRBV7-2, the J call TRBJ2-2; 7 positions match TRBD1. This CDR3 has 14 residues. Germline CDR1 SGHTA, CDR2 FQGNSA. Trimming took 7 bases from V and 4 from J; bases not matched to a gene: 6. The CDR3 nucleotides read TGTGCCAGCACCCCGACAGGGAGCACCGGGGAGCTGTTTTTT. Protein: CASTPTGSTGELFF.

The genes are TRBV6-5 and TRBJ2-7; 12 nucleotides align to TRBD2. There are 14 residues in the CDR3. With V trimmed by 6 bases and J by 8 bases, 8 bases remained unmatched. CDR1 is MNHEY and CDR2 is SVGAGI in the germline V gene. The CDR3 is CASRLAGGPGKQYF. The CDR3, as DNA: TGTGCCAGCAGGCTAGCGGGAGGGCCGGGAAAGCAGTACTTC.

The V and J genes are TRBV7-8 and TRBJ2-2, with TRBD2 matching 9 bases. This CDR3 region has 19 residues. Germline CDR1 and CDR2: SGHVS and FQNEAQ. V shed 4 bases, J shed 9 bases, and the junction held 21 bases outside the gene matches. CDR3 nucleotide sequence: TGTGCCAGCAGCTCGACTACGGGGAAGGCGGGAGGGATATTCAGGGAGCTGTTTTTT. Translation gives CASSSTTGKAGGIFRELFF.

The chain recombines TRBV30 with TRBJ1-3, with TRBD1 identical over 10 bases. Germline lookup yields CDR1 GTSNPN and CDR2 SVGIG (reference sequence). V gave up 1 base and J gave up 3 bases; unmatched junction bases: 3. The CDR3 loop spans 15 amino acids. The CDR3 DNA reads as TGTGCCTGGAGTGAGACAGGGGGCTTTGGAAACACCATATATTTT. This gives the protein CAWSETGGFGNTIYF. Based on the CDR3 plus reference TRBV30 and TRBJ1-3, the full variable domain is SQTIHQWPATLVQPVGSPLSLECTVEGTSNPNLYWYRQAAGRGLQLLFYSVGIGQISSEVPQNLSASRPQDRQFILSSKKLLLSDSGFYLCAWSETGGFGNTIYFGEGSWLTVV.

The chain joins TRBV27 to TRBJ2-1; 13 bases are shared with TRBD2. The V gene's germline CDR1 is MNHEY and CDR2 SMNVEV (reference sequence). The CDR3 contains 19 residues. J gave up 3 bases and V 5 bases, and 13 bases lay outside the gene matches. The CDR3 spells CASSARTSGSTLDYNEQFF. The CDR3 nucleotides read TGTGCCAGCAGTGCCCGGACTAGCGGGAGTACCCTTGACTACAATGAGCAGTTCTTC.

The chain is built from TRBV25-1 and TRBJ1-4; D remains unclear. Germline assignment: CDR1 MGHDK and CDR2 SYGVNS. V lost 7 bases, J lost 3 bases, and 9 bases lay in between. The CDR3 covers 13 residues. The CDR3, as DNA: TGTGCCAGCACCGGGTGGGCTAATGAAAAACTGTTTTTT. It is translated as CASTGWANEKLFF.

This chain joins TRBV5-4 and TRBJ2-7, with 13 positions matching TRBD2. The germline CDR1 and CDR2 sequences are SGHNT and YYREEE (reference sequence). J was trimmed by 5 bases and V by 4 bases; bases with no gene match: 6. The CDR3 contains 15 residues. The CDR3 sequence: CASSPGTSGVHEQYF. In nucleotides, the CDR3 is TGTGCCAGCAGCCCCGGGACTAGCGGGGTCCACGAGCAGTACTTC.

This clone was detected a few times. V and J are TRBV3-1 (or the pseudogene TRBV3-2) and TRBJ1-1, with D possibly being TRBD1 (6 bases). Germline values: CDR1 LGHDT, CDR2 YNNKEL (reference sequence). This CDR3 is built from 13 residues. V was pared by 5 bases and J by 2 bases, with 9 bases between. The CDR3 reads CASSAGGNTEAFF. CDR3 coding DNA: TGTGCCAGCAGCGCGGGGGGCAACACTGAAGCTTTCTTT.

In this sample, this clone turned up once. The J gene is TRBJ2-1, the V gene TRBV19; TRBD2 agrees at 12 bases. The CDR3 sequence is 16 residues long. V trimming: 5 bases; J trimming: 7 bases; junction bases outside the gene matches: 9. CDR1 is LNHDA, CDR2 SQIVND, per germline (reference sequence). This chain's CDR3 is CASSDPLAGGWNEQFF. The CDR3 DNA reads as TGTGCCAGTAGTGACCCCCTAGCGGGAGGGTGGAATGAGCAGTTCTTC.

The chain carries TRBV19 and TRBJ1-1; possible D gene TRBD1, 6 bases. CDR1 is LNHDA, CDR2 SQIVND, per germline (reference sequence). The CDR3 has 13 amino acids. V lost 6 bases, J lost 3 bases, and 11 bases lay in between. DNA for the CDR3: TGTGCCAGTAGGATGGACAGTTACACTGAAGCTTTCTTT. This translates into CASRMDSYTEAFF.

This clone showed up just a few times. J is TRBJ2-4 and V is TRBV19; TRBD2 agrees at 7 bases. Germline assignment: CDR1 LNHDA and CDR2 SQIVND (reference sequence). V shed 5 bases, J shed 3 bases, and the junction held 13 bases outside the gene matches. The CDR3 is made up of 17 amino acids. The CDR3 DNA reads as TGTGCCAGTAGTCCCATCGCTAGCGGAGTCGGCAAAAACATTCAGTACTTC. Amino acid sequence: CASSPIASGVGKNIQYF.

A single count supports this clone. In DNA form, the CDR3 reads TGTGCCTGGACGGCTCTCGCGGGAGTAAACAATGAGCAGTTCTTC. Encoded protein: CAWTALAGVNNEQFF. This chain links TRBV30 with TRBJ2-1; TRBD2 aligns across 7 bases. Per the germline V gene, CDR1 is GTSNPN and CDR2 is SVGIG (reference sequence). The CDR3 extends over 15 amino acids. With V trimmed by 4 bases and J by 5 bases, 11 bases remained unmatched.

This chain joins TRBV7-6 and TRBJ2-1; 9 positions match TRBD2. The germline V gene has CDR1 SGHVS and CDR2 FNYEAQ. Unmatched junction bases numbered 9, after V lost 4 bases and J lost 5 bases. CDR3 length: 16 amino acids. The CDR3 spells CASSSPRSGRNNEQFF. CDR3 DNA: TGTGCCAGCAGCTCCCCCCGCAGCGGGAGGAACAATGAGCAGTTCTTC.